The 32 T cell receptor beta chains below come from one sample, sequenced in a study of Graves' ophthalmopathy and Graves' hyperthyroidism. Amplified material comprised TCR beta CDR3 regions derived from RNA transcripts. The workflow started with a first-round RT-PCR run with HTBI primers and then moved on to a second-round multiplex PCR. In TCRdb, the multiplex PCR reads were re-called with MiXCR into one record per CDR3 protein. There are hundreds of thousands of distinct CDR3 sequences in the sample; 22% occur only once, and approximately 7% lies in the top ten. Input material: peripheral blood. The receptor source for this set is a woman between 18 and 29 years old with stable Graves' hyperthyroidism. Some clones in this sample may be carry-over from other donors' samples.

This clonotype showed up many times. V is TRBV30 and J is TRBJ1-5; tentatively, D is TRBD1 (6 bases). Per the germline V gene, CDR1 is GTSNPN and CDR2 is SVGIG (reference sequence). This CDR3 spans 15 amino acids. Between the trimmed V and J ends, which lost 3 bases and 1 base, there was a span of 13 bases. CDR3 sequence reads: CAWSTGARSNQPQHF. The CDR3 DNA reads as TGTGCCTGGAGCACGGGGGCAAGGAGCAATCAGCCCCAGCATTTT.

This clonotype was seen many times. J is TRBJ1-5 and V is TRBV19; perhaps TRBD1 as D (6 bases). This CDR3 has 15 residues. The ends were cut back, 6 bases at V and 0 bases at J, with 12 bases in the middle. Germline loops: CDR1 LNHDA, CDR2 SQIVND (reference sequence). CDR3 sequence (DNA): TGTGCCAGTAGCCGCCGGGACACTAGCAATCAGCCCCAGCATTTT. It encodes CASSRRDTSNQPQHF.

This clonotype was detected ten times or more. This chain joins TRBV12-3 or TRBV12-4 and TRBJ1-5; D not certain. The CDR3 totals 14 residues. Trimming removed 2 bases from V and 0 bases from J, with 5 bases in between. Here the CDR3 DNA reads TGTGCCAGCAGTTTAATGGATAGCAATCAGCCCCAGCATTTT. Protein: CASSLMDSNQPQHF.

Concerning this clonotype: Relative to the germline gene, one junction end is altered; a read error may explain this. This CDR3 reads CASSHEVLGVIF. The CDR3 nucleotides read TGTGCCAGCAGCCATGAGGTGCTCGGGGTAATCTTC. The chain carries TRBV3-1 and TRBJ2-5, with a tentative D call TRBD2 (5 bases). The CDR3 has 12 amino acids. Germline V gene data show CDR1 as LGHDT and CDR2 as YNNKEL (reference sequence).

The chain has TRBV11-2 and TRBJ2-7; 7 nucleotides agree with TRBD1. Trimming at V came to 5 bases and at J to 3 bases, leaving 10 bases not matched to a gene. Germline CDR1 and CDR2: SGHAT and FQNNGV. This CDR3 is built from 15 residues. The CDR3 coding sequence is TGTGCCAGCAGCCCGGGGCCACAGGGGTTCTACGAGCAGTACTTC. Residues: CASSPGPQGFYEQYF.

The chain recombines TRBV6-2 or TRBV6-3 with TRBJ2-7; 9 bases align to TRBD1. Germline lookup yields CDR1 MNHEY and CDR2 SVGEGT. V lost 0 bases to trimming and J lost 2 bases; unmatched junction nucleotides: 5. The CDR3 length is 16 residues. The CDR3 spells CASSYSPGTGTYEQYF. The DNA of the CDR3 is TGTGCCAGCAGTTACTCCCCGGGGACAGGGACCTACGAGCAGTACTTC.

This clonotype showed up just a few times. The gene calls are TRBV30 and TRBJ2-2; D is ambiguous. CDR3 length equals 11 residues. Trimming shortened V by 1 base and J by 8 bases, and 5 bases separated the two germline ends. CDR1 and CDR2 from the germline V gene are GTSNPN and SVGIG (reference sequence). The CDR3 protein is CAWSGEGELFF. CDR3 DNA sequence: TGTGCCTGGAGTGGCGAGGGGGAGCTGTTTTTT.

This clonotype was seen ten or more times. This chain uses TRBV7-9 with TRBJ2-7; D uncertain. V was cut by 8 bases and J by 0 bases, with 11 bases left in between. This CDR3 spans 13 amino acids. CDR1 SEHNR and CDR2 FQNEAQ come from the germline V gene (reference sequence). CDR3 nucleotide sequence: TGTGCCAGCTCCCCCTTGAGCTCCTACGAGCAGTACTTC. It encodes CASSPLSSYEQYF.

This clonotype was counted between two and nine times. This chain connects TRBV11-2 to TRBJ2-7; D is possibly TRBD2 (5 bases). Trimming removed 2 bases at V and 0 bases at J, with 17 bases between. The CDR3 has 17 residues. Germline-derived CDR1 and CDR2 are SGHAT and FQNNGV. CDR3 region: CASSLWAQAGLSYEQYF. CDR3 bases: TGTGCCAGCAGCTTATGGGCCCAGGCCGGACTCTCCTACGAGCAGTACTTC. The complete variable domain, with remaining parts taken from reference TRBV11-2 and TRBJ2-7, reads EAGVAQSPRYKIIEKRQSVAFWCNPISGHATLYWYQQILGQGPKLLIQFQNNGVVDDSQLPKDRFSAERLKGVDSTLKIQPAKLEDSAVYLCASSLWAQAGLSYEQYFGPGTRLTVT.

Ten or more counts support this clonotype. The chain recombines TRBV12-3 or TRBV12-4 with TRBJ2-2; D is undetermined. The CDR3 spans 13 residues. Trimming cost V 1 base and J 8 bases, with 8 bases left between them. CDR3 protein: CASSLVSGGELFF. Written as DNA, the CDR3 is TGTGCCAGCAGTTTAGTCTCTGGGGGGGAGCTGTTTTTT.

This clonotype was counted a single time. In DNA form, the CDR3 reads TGCGCCAGCAGCCATTCCCGGACTAGCGGTTACGAGCAGTACTTC. Protein: CASSHSRTSGYEQYF. The chain joins TRBV4-1 to TRBJ2-7; 10 bases align to TRBD2. CDR3 length equals 15 residues. Germline CDR1 reads MGHRA; CDR2 reads YSYEKL. The trim removed 3 bases at V and 4 bases at J, leaving 6 bases unmatched.

This clonotype was counted a few times. V usage is TRBV3-1 and J usage is TRBJ2-6; 11 nucleotides agree with TRBD1. V gave up 2 bases and J gave up 0 bases; unmatched junction bases: 6. Germline CDR1 and CDR2: LGHDT and YNNKEL (reference sequence). The CDR3 is 19 amino acids. CDR3 bases: TGTGCCAGCAGCCAACAACCCGGGACAGGGGGCTCTGGGGCCAACGTCCTGACTTTC. Translated, it gives CASSQQPGTGGSGANVLTF.

This clonotype was counted ten times or more. This sequence joins TRBV12-3 or TRBV12-4 and TRBJ2-7; either TRBD1 or TRBD2 may supply D (5 bases each). CDR3 length: 15 amino acids. V was clipped by 3 bases and J by 1 base, with 13 bases between them. CDR3 residues: CASSLVQGPSYEQYF. Written as DNA, the CDR3 is TGTGCCAGCAGTTTGGTCCAGGGACCATCCTACGAGCAGTACTTC.

A note on this clonotype: One base away lies a much larger clone, so this may be a sequencing read error. V is TRBV13 and J is TRBJ2-2; 7 bases map to TRBD1. From germline, CDR1 is PRHDT and CDR2 FYEKMQ (reference sequence). The CDR3 is 17 amino acids. The CDR3 DNA reads as TGTGCCAGCAGCTGGTCTGGGACAGCAGCGAACACCGGGGAGCTGTGTTTT. Translation gives CASSWSGTAANTGELCF.

This clonotype came up many times. The V and J genes are TRBV28 and TRBJ2-6, with 7 bases identical to TRBD1. The CDR3 covers 17 residues. The trim removed 4 bases at V and 0 bases at J, leaving 6 bases unmatched. Looked up from germline, CDR1 is MDHEN and CDR2 is SYDVKM. In DNA, the CDR3 is TGTGCCAGCAGTTGGACAGGCTCGTCCTCTGGGGCCAACGTCCTGACTTTC. Amino acids: CASSWTGSSSGANVLTF.

This clonotype was found many times. J is TRBJ1-5 and V is TRBV6-1; perhaps TRBD1 as D (6 bases). V was clipped by 3 bases and J by 0 bases, with 9 bases between them. The CDR3 has 15 amino acids. CDR1 is MNHNS and CDR2 is SASEGT in the germline V gene. For the CDR3, the DNA is TGTGCCAGCAGTGAGAGGGGGTATAGCAATCAGCCCCAGCATTTT. Translating gives CASSERGYSNQPQHF.

The chain recombines TRBV14 with TRBJ2-7, with 9 positions matching TRBD2. Germline CDR1 SGHDN, CDR2 FVKESK. This CDR3 contains 17 residues. V gave up 5 bases and J gave up 3 bases; unmatched junction bases: 14. CDR3 DNA: TGTGCCAGCAGCGAAGTACTGGGAGCGGGAGGAATCTACGAGCAGTACTTC. It yields the protein CASSEVLGAGGIYEQYF.

For this clonotype: The conserved closing phenylalanine or tryptophan is absent in this CDR3, likely reflecting a read error. The chain uses TRBV19 and TRBJ1-5; D may be TRBD1 (5 bases). Trimming stripped 5 bases from V and 2 bases from J, with 7 bases between. CDR1 LNHDA and CDR2 SQIVND come from the germline V gene (reference sequence). This CDR3 spans 13 amino acids. This CDR3 is CASSDSRNQPQHL. The CDR3 DNA sequence: TGTGCCAGTAGTGACAGTCGCAATCAGCCCCAGCATTTG.

A note on this clonotype: This sequence may be a read error, since a much larger clone differs from it by one base. The V and J genes are TRBV28 and TRBJ2-5; D is unresolved. CDR3 length equals 12 residues. Trimming stripped 7 bases from V and 0 bases from J, with 6 bases between. The germline CDR1 and CDR2 sequences are MDHEN and SYDVKM. The chain's CDR3 is CASIGNQETQYF. CDR3 DNA: TGTGCCAGCATCGGAAACCAAGAGACCCAGTACTTC.

The chain carries TRBV28 and TRBJ2-5, with D unresolved. This CDR3 has 13 residues. V was trimmed by 7 bases and J by 2 bases, leaving 11 bases between them. Germline V gives CDR1 MDHEN, CDR2 SYDVKM. The CDR3 here is CASIGRVQETQYF. The CDR3 DNA reads as TGTGCCAGCATAGGCCGTGTGCAAGAGACCCAGTACTTC.

This clonotype was seen at least ten times. This rearrangement joins TRBV4-2 to TRBJ1-1; D unclear. V was trimmed by 2 bases and J by 3 bases, leaving 10 bases between them. Germline V gene lookup returns CDR1 LGHNA and CDR2 YNFKEQ. The CDR3 covers 14 residues. CDR3 amino acids: CASSQIDTDTEAFF. As DNA, the CDR3 is TGTGCCAGCAGCCAAATAGACACTGACACTGAAGCTTTCTTT.

This clonotype was counted at least ten times. V and J are TRBV4-1 and TRBJ1-5; D ambiguous. This CDR3 region has 15 residues. The germline CDR1 and CDR2 sequences are MGHRA and YSYEKL. Trimming removed 0 bases at V and 1 base at J, with 7 bases between. CDR3 protein: CASSQEGMSNQPQHF. In nucleotides, the CDR3 is TGCGCCAGCAGCCAAGAAGGGATGAGCAATCAGCCCCAGCATTTT.

In this sample, this clonotype turned up many times. The rearrangement links TRBV20-1 to TRBJ1-1, with D uncertain. Trimming removed 0 bases from V and 0 bases from J, with 5 bases in between. The CDR3 consists of 13 residues. Germline V gene data show CDR1 as DFQATT and CDR2 as SNEGSKA (reference sequence). The CDR3 is CSARDRLNTEAFF. CDR3 DNA: TGCAGTGCTAGAGACCGATTGAACACTGAAGCTTTCTTT.

Many counts were recorded for this clonotype. The rearrangement links TRBV20-1 to TRBJ1-6; D possibly corresponds to TRBD1 (6 bases). The CDR3 extends over 16 amino acids. CDR1 and CDR2 from the germline V gene are DFQATT and SNEGSKA (reference sequence). The V end lost 6 bases, the J end lost 4 bases, and 19 bases lay between the germline ends. CDR3 sequence reads: CSAPGARAYYNSPLHF. As DNA, the CDR3 is TGCAGTGCGCCGGGGGCCAGGGCCTATTATAATTCACCCCTCCACTTT.

The rearrangement uses TRBV9 and TRBJ1-1; D not certain. The CDR3 extends over 14 amino acids. Trimming took off 3 bases at V and 1 base at J, with 10 bases between the two ends. CDR1 and CDR2 (germline): SGDLS, YYNGEE. CDR3 region: CASSATSWNTEAFF. CDR3 nucleotide sequence: TGTGCCAGCAGCGCGACAAGTTGGAACACTGAAGCTTTCTTT. The variable domain in full, with the rest retrieved from reference TRBV9 and TRBJ1-1, is DSGVTQTPKHLITATGQRVTLRCSPRSGDLSVYWYQQSLDQGLQFLIQYYNGEERAKGNILERFSAQQFPDLHSELNLSSLELGDSALYFCASSATSWNTEAFFGQGTRLTVV.

The J gene is TRBJ2-7, the V gene TRBV11-1; tentative D call: TRBD1 (6 bases). The CDR3 totals 15 residues. V was cut by 5 bases and J by 0 bases, with 14 bases left in between. Germline assignment: CDR1 SGHAT and CDR2 FQDESV (reference sequence). The CDR3 sequence is CASSPGHSSSYEQYF. CDR3 DNA: TGTGCCAGCAGCCCGGGACACTCGAGCTCCTACGAGCAGTACTTC.

The chain couples TRBV6-1 to TRBJ1-5; D gene ambiguous. The ends were cut back, 9 bases at V and 2 bases at J, with 14 bases in the middle. The germline V gene encodes CDR1 MNHNS and CDR2 SASEGT. There are 14 residues in the CDR3. CDR3 region: CASIIGFGNQPQHF. The CDR3 DNA follows: TGTGCCAGTATTATAGGGTTTGGCAATCAGCCCCAGCATTTT.

Details on this clonotype: With a much larger clone just one base away, this may be a read error. The genes are TRBV6-5 and TRBJ1-5, with 8 bases identical to TRBD1. The CDR3 runs 15 residues. Germline V gives CDR1 MNHEY, CDR2 SVGAGI. The CDR3 loop reads CASSYSQGASQSQHF. The CDR3 bases are TGTGCCAGCAGTTACTCGCAGGGGGCAAGTCAGTCCCAGCATTTT.

This clonotype was detected ten times or more. The chain couples TRBV6-1 to TRBJ2-6; D is perhaps TRBD1 (5 bases). Trimming cost V 7 bases and J 4 bases, with 14 bases left between them. Per germline, CDR1 MNHNS and CDR2 SASEGT. The CDR3 length is 15 residues. CDR3 residues: CASILTQGGANVLTF. As DNA, the CDR3 is TGTGCCAGCATTCTAACTCAGGGCGGGGCCAACGTCCTGACTTTC.

This clonotype was seen at least ten times. This chain connects TRBV20-1 to TRBJ1-6; 7 bases agree with TRBD1. J lost 8 bases, V lost 5 bases, and 6 bases had no gene match. There are 13 residues in the CDR3. Germline CDR1 is DFQATT and CDR2 is SNEGSKA (reference sequence). DNA for the CDR3: TGCAGTGCTCCAGACAGGGTGGATTCACCCCTCCACTTT. It specifies CSAPDRVDSPLHF.

Many counts were recorded for this clonotype. The rearrangement joins TRBV2 to TRBJ1-1; D remains ambiguous. The ends were cut back, 4 bases at V and 6 bases at J, with 3 bases in the middle. The CDR3 is made up of 10 amino acids. Germline CDR1 and CDR2: SNHLY and FYNNEI. CDR3 protein: CASSVAEAFF. For the CDR3, the DNA is TGTGCCAGCAGTGTTGCTGAAGCTTTCTTT.

This chain joins TRBV18 and TRBJ1-1; D not resolved. The CDR3 covers 15 residues. Deletions cut 3 bases from V and 6 bases from J, with 17 bases between. The germline V gene has CDR1 KGHSH and CDR2 LQKENI. CDR3 sequence (DNA): TGTGCCAGCTCACCCGAGCATTCCGTAGACGCTGAAGCTTTCTTT. Residues: CASSPEHSVDAEAFF.